This TCR beta chain was captured by sequencing in a study of shared clonotypes between healthy human individuals. Naive CD8 isolation took CD45RO-negative cells positively selected for CCR7 and excluded terminally differentiated effector memory CD45RA+ cells. TCRdb's table, derived via immunoSEQ multiplex PCR, lists solely in-frame clones and lacks some. The profile shows about 2.1 million clones, approximately 92% of them singletons. Material: naive CD8+ T cells from PBMCs. This clonotype was sampled from a man between 18 and 35 years old in good health. Some clones in this sample may be carry-over from other donors' samples.

Written as DNA, the CDR3 is TGTGCCAGCAGCACATCGAACTTGGTTGGCTACACCTTC. Protein product: CASSTSNLVGYTF. The chain couples TRBV5-6 to TRBJ1-2; no clear D. CDR3 size: 13 residues. The V end was cut by 4 bases, the J end by 7 bases, with 14 bases between. The germline CDR1 and CDR2 sequences are SGHDT and YYEEEE.